Shown below are 22 T cell receptor beta chains from a single sample sequenced in a study of cytomegalovirus exposure and HLA in healthy donors. This PCR relied on a set of 60 Vbeta primers and 13 Jbeta primers. Libraries were prepared by immunoSEQ multiplex PCR; TCRdb keeps only in-frame clonotypes and omits some of them. The table includes fewer than 200,000 clones, 73% detected once. The specimen was PBMCs. These receptors all come from a woman younger than 35 in good health and CMV-seropositive.

The genes are TRBV7-6 and TRBJ2-1; TRBD2 agrees at 9 bases. Trimming removed 5 bases from V and 4 bases from J; junction bases left unmatched: 6. The CDR3 length is 15 residues. Germline lookup yields CDR1 SGHVS and CDR2 FNYEAQ. The CDR3 DNA sequence: TGTGCCAGCAGCGCACTAGCGGGTGGGTACAATGAGCAGTTCTTC. It codes for CASSALAGGYNEQFF.

The V gene is TRBV19, the J gene TRBJ2-4, with 8 nucleotides matching TRBD2. Germline CDR1 is LNHDA and CDR2 is SQIVND (reference sequence). J lost 3 bases, V lost 5 bases, and 9 bases had no gene match. The CDR3 length is 16 residues. Written as DNA, the CDR3 is TGTGCCAGTAGTCTCCGGGAGGGAGAAGGCAAAAACATTCAGTACTTC. Amino acid sequence: CASSLREGEGKNIQYF.

The genes are TRBV9 and TRBJ1-6; 8 nucleotides agree with TRBD1. V lost 2 bases, J lost 8 bases, and 9 bases stayed unmatched. CDR3 size: 16 residues. Germline V gene lookup returns CDR1 SGDLS and CDR2 YYNGEE. The chain's CDR3 is CASSVSRQGLDSPLHF. CDR3 DNA sequence: TGTGCCAGCAGCGTGAGCAGACAGGGGCTCGATTCACCCCTCCACTTT.

The chain recombines TRBV7-9 with TRBJ2-6, with D perhaps TRBD1 (6 bases). CDR3 length equals 16 residues. Trimming removed 2 bases from V and 2 bases from J, with 10 bases in between. From germline, CDR1 is SEHNR and CDR2 FQNEAQ (reference sequence). The CDR3: CASSLFRGPGANVLTF. CDR3 nucleotide sequence: TGTGCCAGCAGCTTATTCAGGGGCCCTGGGGCCAACGTCCTGACTTTC.

This clone was seen more than once but under ten times. The CDR3 loop is CASSRLGLGYNEQFF. DNA for the CDR3: TGTGCCAGCAGCCGACTAGGGCTGGGTTACAATGAGCAGTTCTTC. This sequence joins TRBV5-4 and TRBJ2-1; possibly TRBD2 for D (6 bases). The CDR3 is 15 residues long. V lost 4 bases and J 4 bases, leaving 15 bases between the germline ends. Germline V gene data show CDR1 as SGHNT and CDR2 as YYREEE (reference sequence).

The chain combines TRBV30 with TRBJ1-1; no clear D gene. The CDR3 length is 14 residues. CDR1 and CDR2 (germline): GTSNPN, SVGIG (reference sequence). Deletions cut 0 bases from V and 4 bases from J, with 12 bases between. The CDR3 loop is CAWSVEGSSTEAFF. In DNA, the CDR3 is TGTGCCTGGAGTGTGGAGGGATCGAGCACTGAAGCTTTCTTT.

The chain joins TRBV7-2 to TRBJ1-2; a weak D match, TRBD1 (6 bases). The CDR3 consists of 14 residues. Per germline, CDR1 SGHTA and CDR2 FQGNSA. V was shortened by 5 bases and J by 4 bases, with 14 bases between the two germline ends. The CDR3 sequence is CASSTNNRAYGYTF. DNA of the CDR3: TGTGCCAGCAGCACCAATAACAGGGCCTATGGCTACACCTTC.

The rearrangement joins TRBV28 to TRBJ2-7, with D possibly TRBD1 on 6 matching bases. Germline CDR1 is MDHEN and CDR2 is SYDVKM. This CDR3 contains 15 residues. Trimming cost V 6 bases and J 3 bases, with 18 bases left between them. The CDR3 spells CASRTGGIEFYEQYF. The CDR3 nucleotides are TGTGCCAGCAGGACAGGAGGAATTGAGTTCTACGAGCAGTACTTC.

The rearrangement links TRBV5-4 to TRBJ2-7, with a tentative D call TRBD2 (6 bases). V gave up 0 bases and J gave up 2 bases, with 15 bases separating them. The CDR3 runs to 16 residues. The germline V gene has CDR1 SGHNT and CDR2 YYREEE (reference sequence). The CDR3 nucleotides read TGTGCCAGCAGCTTGGGGGGTGGCGGGATCGCCTACGAGCAGTACTTC. This codes for CASSLGGGGIAYEQYF.

CDR3: CASSDSGRSTDTQYF. The CDR3 DNA sequence: TGTGCCAGCAGTGATAGCGGGCGTAGCACAGATACGCAGTATTTT. The chain combines TRBV6-1 with TRBJ2-3; 7 nucleotides line up with TRBD2. The CDR3 sequence is 15 residues long. Germline assignment: CDR1 MNHNS and CDR2 SASEGT. V lost 3 bases to trimming and J lost 0 bases; unmatched junction nucleotides: 3.

The chain is built from TRBV11-2 and TRBJ1-3; D possibly corresponds to TRBD1 (5 bases). Germline V lookup: CDR1 SGHAT, CDR2 FQNNGV. Deletions cut 1 base from V and 2 bases from J, with 6 bases between. This CDR3 comprises 14 residues. The CDR3 region has the DNA TGTGCCAGCAGCTTAGGGGGCGCTGGAAACACCATATATTTT. The encoded protein is CASSLGGAGNTIYF. Variable domain in full (rest from reference TRBV11-2 and TRBJ1-3): EAGVAQSPRYKIIEKRQSVAFWCNPISGHATLYWYQQILGQGPKLLIQFQNNGVVDDSQLPKDRFSAERLKGVDSTLKIQPAKLEDSAVYLCASSLGGAGNTIYFGEGSWLTVV.

This clone has more than one count but fewer than ten. The chain combines TRBV15 with TRBJ2-1; 10 nucleotides align to TRBD1. Germline CDR1 and CDR2: LNHNV and YYDKDF (reference sequence). CDR3 length: 15 residues. Losses at the gene ends were 4 bases for V and 3 bases for J; bases not matched to a gene: 3. CDR3 loop: CATSKGTGDYNEQFF. CDR3 coding DNA: TGTGCCACCAGCAAAGGGACAGGGGACTACAATGAGCAGTTCTTC. The whole variable domain, filled in from reference TRBV15 and TRBJ2-1, reads DAMVIQNPRYQVTQFGKPVTLSCSQTLNHNVMYWYQQKSSQAPKLLFHYYDKDFNNEADTPDNFQSRRPNTSFCFLDIRSPGLGDTAMYLCATSKGTGDYNEQFFGPGTRLTVL.

The CDR3 sequence is CASSLLTQGADEQYF. CDR3 DNA sequence: TGTGCCAGCAGCTTACTAACCCAGGGGGCGGACGAGCAGTACTTC. The chain couples TRBV7-2 to TRBJ2-7; 8 nucleotides align to TRBD1. This CDR3 comprises 15 residues. Germline V gives CDR1 SGHTA, CDR2 FQGNSA. V lost 2 bases and J lost 5; bases outside the gene matches: 8.

As to this clone: Additional DNA sequences in this sample encode the identical CDR3. The chain combines TRBV2 with TRBJ2-2, with D maybe TRBD1 (6 bases). V was cut by 3 bases and J by 2 bases, with 7 bases left in between. The germline V gene has CDR1 SNHLY and CDR2 FYNNEI. The CDR3 is 14 amino acids. The CDR3 loop is CASSDRGNTGELFF. CDR3 DNA: TGTGCCAGCAGTGACAGGGGAAACACCGGGGAGCTGTTTTTT.

The rearrangement joins TRBV30 to TRBJ1-2; 7 nucleotides line up with TRBD1. Losses at the gene ends were 0 bases for V and 2 bases for J; bases not matched to a gene: 3. The CDR3 is 14 residues long. Germline-derived CDR1 and CDR2 are GTSNPN and SVGIG (reference sequence). CDR3 coding DNA: TGTGCCTGGAGTGTTACAGGGGCGAACTATGGCTACACCTTC. As protein: CAWSVTGANYGYTF.

This chain links TRBV6-1 with TRBJ2-7, with a possible D match to TRBD2 (5 bases). The germline V gene has CDR1 MNHNS and CDR2 SASEGT. This CDR3 contains 19 residues. Trimming took off 1 base at V and 4 bases at J, with 26 bases between the two ends. CDR3 sequence: CASSEGLMGGSGVSYEQYF. The CDR3 DNA sequence: TGTGCCAGCAGTGAAGGATTAATGGGTGGGAGTGGGGTCTCTTACGAGCAGTACTTC.

This clone showed up just a few times. This chain joins TRBV28 and TRBJ2-3; 8 bases map to TRBD2. After removal of 3 bases from V and 0 bases from J, the junction contained 5 bases not matched to a gene. Per the germline V gene, CDR1 is MDHEN and CDR2 is SYDVKM. The CDR3 is made up of 16 amino acids. The CDR3 nucleotides are TGTGCCAGCAGTTTGGGGGCGGGGGGCAGCACAGATACGCAGTATTTT. This translates into CASSLGAGGSTDTQYF.

The chain recombines TRBV7-2 with TRBJ1-2; no definite D call. CDR3 length: 13 residues. V gave up 3 bases and J gave up 0 bases, with 5 bases separating them. Looked up from germline, CDR1 is SGHTA and CDR2 is FQGNSA. CDR3 nucleotides: TGTGCCAGCAGCTTCAGTTCTAACTATGGCTACACCTTC. It codes for CASSFSSNYGYTF.

This chain joins TRBV7-9 and TRBJ2-2; D is possibly TRBD1 (6 bases). Trimming took 4 bases from V and 0 from J, leaving 15 bases between them. The CDR3 has 17 residues. The germline gives CDR1 SEHNR, CDR2 FQNEAQ (reference sequence). CDR3 region: CASSSVPRQANTGELFF. In nucleotides, the CDR3 is TGTGCCAGCAGCTCCGTACCTCGACAGGCGAACACCGGGGAGCTGTTTTTT.

This clone was found a few times. The chain employs TRBV11-3 and TRBJ2-2, with TRBD1 matching over 9 bases. Germline CDR1 SGHNT, CDR2 YENEEA. The CDR3 is 18 amino acids. Trimming cost V 5 bases and J 2 bases; bases outside gene matches: 12. The CDR3 here is CASSPASGTGYNTGELFF. CDR3 sequence (DNA): TGTGCCAGCAGCCCCGCCTCCGGGACAGGGTACAACACCGGGGAGCTGTTTTTT.

The chain has TRBV11-2 and TRBJ2-1; 11 bases line up with TRBD2. The trim removed 5 bases at V and 2 bases at J, leaving 14 bases unmatched. CDR1 and CDR2 (germline): SGHAT, FQNNGV. The CDR3 has 19 amino acids. The CDR3 is CASSLRLAGLQLPYNEQFF. The CDR3 coding sequence is TGTGCCAGCAGCCTACGACTAGCGGGGCTTCAACTACCCTACAATGAGCAGTTCTTC.

This sequence joins TRBV9 and TRBJ1-1, with a possible D match to TRBD1 (5 bases). Trimming took 3 bases from V and 1 from J, leaving 10 bases between them. CDR1 SGDLS and CDR2 YYNGEE come from the germline V gene. This CDR3 is built from 14 residues. The CDR3, as DNA: TGTGCCAGCAGCGACGCCCAGGGGAACACTGAAGCTTTCTTT. As protein: CASSDAQGNTEAFF.